The rows below give T cell receptor beta chains drawn from one sample of a study of T-cell reconstitution after alpha-beta-depleted transplantation in children. TCRdb analysed the PCR reads with MiXCR anew, one entry per CDR3 protein. Altogether about 1,000,000 distinct CDR3 sequences are present, about 29% being singletons, with the ten largest covering under 30%. The sequenced sample was PBMCs, mostly from graft donor cells, obtained 360 days after TCRalphabeta/CD19-depleted stem cell transplant. The receptors were gathered from a boy in the first two years of life who had a stem cell transplant for SCID, so the T cells may come from the graft donor. The CDR3 runs from the conserved cysteine through the conserved F or W. D genes are given only for firm matches. Size tells how often a clone was seen (once, few, many) or the class of an expanded clone, and some rows leave it out.

D gene | clone size | J gene | V gene | CDR3 DNA | CDR3 protein
. | few | TRBJ2-1 | TRBV11-2 | TGTGCCAGCAGCTTCGACGCCAATGAGCAGTTCTTC | CASSFDANEQFF
. | . | TRBJ2-7 | TRBV20-1 | TGCAGTGCTAGAGTATGGGATAAGCCCCTGGGGAACTACGAGCAGTACTTC | CSARVWDKPLGNYEQYF
TRBD2 | few | TRBJ2-3 | TRBV4-2 | TGTGCCAGCAGCCAGGAGACTAGCGGGAGCACAGATACGCAGTATTTT | CASSQETSGSTDTQYF
TRBD1 | . | TRBJ1-1 | TRBV12-3/TRBV12-4 | TGTGCCAGCAGTTTCCGGGACAGGGAAGCTTTCTTT | CASSFRDREAFF
. | . | TRBJ1-1 | TRBV15 | TGTGCCACCAGCAGAGACCGGACAGCCCTTGGGACTGAAGCTTTCTTT | CATSRDRTALGTEAFF
. | few | TRBJ1-4 | TRBV4-1 | TGCGCCAGCAGCCAAGATCTTGTTGGATTCTGGGGAAAACTGTTTTTT | CASSQDLVGFWGKLFF
. | . | TRBJ1-6 | TRBV3-1 | TGTGCCAGCAGCCAAGTAGTTATGGCTGGGGGTAATTCACCCCTCCACTTT | CASSQVVMAGGNSPLHF
. | . | TRBJ1-1 | TRBV29-1 | TGCAGCGTTCCTCCAGGAGGGGGAACTGAAGCTTTCTTT | CSVPPGGGTEAFF
TRBD1 | many | TRBJ2-7 | TRBV29-1 | TGCAGCGTTGGGTGGACAGGGAGGCCAGACGAGCAGTACTTC | CSVGWTGRPDEQYF
. | few | TRBJ2-1 | TRBV13 | TGTGCCAGCAGCGGATCAGAGGGGGGGCGGGTCGACGTAAATGAGCAGTTCTTC | CASSGSEGGRVDVNEQFF
TRBD1 | many | TRBJ2-7 | TRBV6-2/TRBV6-3 | TGTGCCAGCAGTTACCGGGACAGGGCTATTCCCTGGTACTTC | CASSYRDRAIPWYF